This T cell receptor (beta chain) was sequenced for a study of cytomegalovirus exposure and HLA in healthy donors. This clone was recorded only once. The antigen is undetermined. Whole-study findings and limits: Presence/absence results assume similar sequencing depth per donor, which may not hold. About 87% or about 30% of the time was how often most TCR beta V segments were productive, according to an earlier analysis. Later, an analysis found that common viral pathogens appeared to be linked with several of the most significant clusters. A later analysis linked a missense DCLRE1C variant to TCR beta V- and J-gene trimming.

V was shortened by 0 bases and J by 5 bases, with 16 bases between the two germline ends. The CDR3 runs 17 residues. From germline, CDR1 is LGHNA and CDR2 YNFKEQ. Primers included in the PCR were 60 Vbeta and 13 Jbeta primers. Sequencing was performed with immunoSEQ multiplex PCR; in TCRdb, only in-frame clones are kept and a portion is missing. The top ten clones hold about 11% of a sample with some 120,000 clones, approximately 80% of them seen once. The gene calls are TRBV4-2 and TRBJ1-4; maybe TRBD1 (6 bases). The TCR originated in a man aged 25-45 years in good health and CMV-seropositive. The sequencing sample was made of PBMCs. CDR3 region: CASSQDPATGWNEKLFF. Here the CDR3 DNA reads TGTGCCAGCAGCCAAGACCCAGCTACAGGGTGGAATGAAAAACTGTTTTTT.